The 32 T cell receptor beta chains below all came from one sample that was sequenced in a study of T cells after yellow fever vaccination. One entry per CDR3 protein, called by TCRdb with MiXCR from the 5' RACE reads. The sample holds about 140,000 distinct CDR3 sequences, about 6.9% seen once. This sample comprised CD4+ T cells sorted from PBMCs, obtained 10 days after the yellow fever booster vaccination. The receptors come from a man aged 25 to 45 who received the YFV17D yellow fever vaccine.

V gene TRBV27 combines with J gene TRBJ2-7, with a tentative D call TRBD2 (5 bases). V gave up 5 bases and J gave up 3 bases, with 14 bases separating them. The germline CDR1 and CDR2 sequences are MNHEY and SMNVEV (reference sequence). There are 14 residues in the CDR3. The CDR3 here is CASSPRQADYEQYF. CDR3 bases: TGTGCCAGCAGTCCCCGCCAAGCGGACTACGAGCAGTACTTC.

This clonotype was seen at least ten times. The genes are TRBV20-1 and TRBJ2-3; D gene uncertain. This CDR3 comprises 18 residues. V lost 0 bases and J 0 bases, leaving 19 bases between the germline ends. Germline-derived CDR1 and CDR2 are DFQATT and SNEGSKA (reference sequence). CDR3 DNA: TGCAGTGCTAGAGATCGGTGGGGAAAGTTTGTAAGCACAGATACGCAGTATTTT. This gives the protein CSARDRWGKFVSTDTQYF.

This clonotype was detected ten times or more. The V and J genes are TRBV3-1 and TRBJ2-7, with 9 bases matching TRBD2. Germline loops: CDR1 LGHDT, CDR2 YNNKEL (reference sequence). Germline trimming cut 1 base from V and 3 bases from J; bases unmatched to any gene: 1. The CDR3 runs to 14 residues. This CDR3 is CASSQVAGDYEQYF. CDR3 nucleotides: TGTGCCAGCAGCCAAGTAGCGGGAGACTACGAGCAGTACTTC.

This clonotype was counted many times. This chain uses TRBV12-3 or TRBV12-4 with TRBJ1-1; D perhaps matches TRBD1 (6 bases). CDR3 length equals 13 residues. Trimming stripped 0 bases from V and 8 bases from J, with 10 bases between. Written as DNA, the CDR3 is TGTGCCAGCAGTTTAGCCGCAGGGGTCGAAGCTTTCTTT. Translation gives CASSLAAGVEAFF.

This clonotype has at least ten counts. This chain links TRBV20-1 with TRBJ2-1; 9 bases agree with TRBD1. The CDR3 totals 13 residues. V shed 6 bases, J shed 3 bases, and the junction held 3 bases outside the gene matches. CDR1 and CDR2 from the germline V gene are DFQATT and SNEGSKA (reference sequence). CDR3 protein: CSASTGGYNEQFF. In DNA form, the CDR3 reads TGCAGTGCGTCGACAGGGGGCTACAATGAGCAGTTCTTC.

This clonotype was counted many times. The chain employs TRBV12-3 or TRBV12-4 and TRBJ2-1; 8 nucleotides agree with TRBD2. This CDR3 region has 15 residues. V lost 5 bases to trimming and J lost 8 bases; unmatched junction nucleotides: 11. The CDR3 nucleotides are TGTGCCAGCAGTCCCAACGGGAGGGCCGGGGATGAGCAGTTCTTC. It codes for CASSPNGRAGDEQFF.

The sample holds many counts of this clonotype. V usage is TRBV7-2 and J usage is TRBJ2-2, with D unclear. V shed 1 base and J shed 4 bases, with 1 base lying between them. Germline V gives CDR1 SGHTA, CDR2 FQGNSA. The CDR3 is 12 amino acids. The CDR3 loop reads CASSLVTGELFF. Written as DNA, the CDR3 is TGTGCCAGCAGCTTAGTCACCGGGGAGCTGTTTTTT. Together with reference TRBV7-2 and TRBJ2-2, the CDR3 gives the full variable domain: GAGVSQSPSNKVTEKGKDVELRCDPISGHTALYWYRQSLGQGLEFLIYFQGNSAPDKSGLPSDRFSAERTGGSVSTLTIQRTQQEDSAVYLCASSLVTGELFFGEGSRLTVL.

The V call is TRBV7-3, the J call TRBJ2-1, with D maybe TRBD2 (5 bases). This CDR3 has 15 residues. CDR1 SGHTA and CDR2 FQGTGA come from the germline V gene. The CDR3 loop reads CTISATGPRRTREFF. The CDR3, as DNA: TGTACCATCAGCGCCACCGGGCCTCGTCGGACTCGGGAATTCTTC. Together with reference TRBV7-3 and TRBJ2-1, the CDR3 gives the full variable domain: GAGVSQTPSNKVTEKGKYVELRCDPISGHTALYWYRQSLGQGPEFLIYFQGTGAADDSGLPNDRFFAVRPEGSVSTLKIQRTERGDSAVYLCTISATGPRRTREFFGPGTRLTVL.

This clonotype was counted at least ten times. The chain couples TRBV2 to TRBJ1-6; TRBD1 matches at 10 bases. The CDR3 sequence is 13 residues long. With 5 bases clipped from V and 9 bases from J, the junction kept 1 base outside the gene matches. Germline V CDR1 and CDR2: SNHLY, FYNNEI. For the CDR3, the DNA is TGTGCCAGCAGTAGGACAGGGGGTTCACCCCTCCACTTT. Its translation is CASSRTGGSPLHF.

In its sample, this clonotype was seen many times. The chain recombines TRBV5-1 with TRBJ2-7; 8 bases are shared with TRBD2. J lost 0 bases, V lost 4 bases, and 9 bases had no gene match. Germline lookup yields CDR1 SGHRS and CDR2 YFSETQ. This CDR3 is 16 amino acids long. The CDR3 DNA follows: TGCGCCAGCAGCCCCACGGGACTAGTCGCCTCCTACGAGCAGTACTTC. Its protein product is CASSPTGLVASYEQYF.

The gene calls are TRBV20-1 and TRBJ2-2; D may correspond to TRBD1 or TRBD2 (6 bases each). Trimming removed 3 bases at V and 5 bases at J, with 10 bases between. Germline CDR1 reads DFQATT; CDR2 reads SNEGSKA (reference sequence). This CDR3 is built from 13 residues. The CDR3 DNA reads as TGCAGTGCTAGGGGGGGCCAAACCGGGGAGCTGTTTTTT. This codes for CSARGGQTGELFF.

This clonotype was seen ten or more times. The V gene is TRBV3-1, the J gene TRBJ1-5, with TRBD1 matching 7 bases. CDR3 length equals 14 residues. The V segment lost 4 bases and the J segment 5 bases; nucleotides outside the gene matches: 5. The germline V gene encodes CDR1 LGHDT and CDR2 YNNKEL (reference sequence). CDR3 nucleotide sequence: TGTGCCAGCAGCCTACAGGGGTCACATCAGCCCCAGCATTTT. This codes for CASSLQGSHQPQHF.

This clonotype was recorded many times. The V gene is TRBV19, the J gene TRBJ2-1; 10 nucleotides match TRBD1. The junction had 5 bases not matched to a gene; V was cut back by 4 bases and J by 5 bases. This CDR3 comprises 15 residues. CDR1 and CDR2 from the germline V gene are LNHDA and SQIVND (reference sequence). The DNA of the CDR3 is TGTGCCAGTAGTACCGGGACAGGGGTTAACAATGAGCAGTTCTTC. It is translated as CASSTGTGVNNEQFF.

This clonotype was seen at least ten times. The chain combines TRBV6-5 with TRBJ2-5; tentative D call: TRBD1 (6 bases). CDR3 length: 14 amino acids. The V end was cut by 2 bases, the J end by 1 base, with 8 bases between. In germline, CDR1 is MNHEY, CDR2 SVGAGI. The CDR3 DNA reads as TGTGCCAGCAGTTACATGGGGGCCCAAGAGACCCAGTACTTC. The encoded protein is CASSYMGAQETQYF.

This clonotype was counted ten times or more. This chain links TRBV6-1 with TRBJ2-5; D might be TRBD2 (6 bases). Trimming cost V 4 bases and J 2 bases, with 11 bases left between them. Per germline, CDR1 MNHNS and CDR2 SASEGT. The length of the CDR3 is 14 residues. CDR3 amino acids: CASSGGRKQETQYF. The CDR3 DNA reads TGTGCCAGCAGTGGGGGGAGGAAACAAGAGACCCAGTACTTC.

In its sample, this clonotype was seen many times. The rearrangement uses TRBV6-5 and TRBJ2-4; no firm D call. The CDR3 runs to 15 residues. The V gene lost 0 bases and the J gene lost 2 bases, with 8 bases spanning the gap. The germline CDR1 and CDR2 sequences are MNHEY and SVGAGI. CDR3 loop: CASSYSLATKNIQYF. In DNA, the CDR3 is TGTGCCAGCAGTTACTCATTAGCAACCAAAAACATTCAGTACTTC.

This clonotype occurred many times. The gene calls are TRBV7-3 and TRBJ1-1; D remains unclear. The germline V and J ends were trimmed by 7 bases and 1 base, with 19 bases remaining between them. Germline loops: CDR1 SGHTA, CDR2 FQGTGA. This CDR3 has 16 residues. DNA for the CDR3: TGTGCCAGCATCCGAAGATTAGGTTTAGCGAACACTGAAGCTTTCTTT. Translation: CASIRRLGLANTEAFF.

This clonotype came up many times. The chain carries TRBV2 and TRBJ2-3; a possible D gene is TRBD2 (6 bases). Germline V gene lookup returns CDR1 SNHLY and CDR2 FYNNEI. The CDR3 sequence is 13 residues long. Deletions cut 6 bases from V and 2 bases from J, with 9 bases between. CDR3 in DNA: TGTGCCAGCAGGCGGGGCCCCACAGATACGCAGTATTTT. Protein product: CASRRGPTDTQYF. Full variable domain (rest looked up from reference TRBV2 and TRBJ2-3): EPEVTQTPSHQVTQMGQEVILRCVPISNHLYFYWYRQILGQKVEFLVSFYNNEISEKSEIFDDQFSVERPDGSNFTLKIRSTKLEDSAMYFCASRRGPTDTQYFGPGTRLTVL.

Ten or more counts support this clonotype. The chain carries TRBV7-2 and TRBJ2-1; D unresolved. This CDR3 is built from 12 residues. Germline values: CDR1 SGHTA, CDR2 FQGNSA. The V end lost 5 bases, the J end lost 7 bases, and 9 bases lay between the germline ends. DNA of the CDR3: TGTGCCAGCAGCCCAGCGTGGAATGAGCAGTTCTTC. Its translation is CASSPAWNEQFF.

This clonotype has ten or more counts. This sequence joins TRBV7-2 and TRBJ2-1; 11 bases fit TRBD2. This CDR3 contains 16 residues. V was pared by 5 bases and J by 4 bases, with 7 bases of the junction left unmatched. Germline V gives CDR1 SGHTA, CDR2 FQGNSA. This chain's CDR3 is CASSAAGTSGYNEQFF. Written as DNA, the CDR3 is TGTGCCAGCAGCGCAGCCGGGACTAGCGGTTACAATGAGCAGTTCTTC.

Many counts were recorded for this clonotype. The genes are TRBV5-1 and TRBJ2-3; 9 positions match TRBD2. The CDR3 has 14 amino acids. The V gene end was trimmed by 5 bases and the J gene end by 5 bases; junction bases not matched to a gene: 6. Germline loops: CDR1 SGHRS, CDR2 YFSETQ. CDR3 residues: CASRKGLAGDTQYF. The CDR3 DNA follows: TGCGCCAGCAGAAAGGGACTAGCAGGAGATACGCAGTATTTT.

The chain is built from TRBV7-2 and TRBJ2-7; 10 positions agree with TRBD2. Germline assignment: CDR1 SGHTA and CDR2 FQGNSA. The CDR3 is made up of 16 amino acids. With V trimmed by 5 bases and J by 2 bases, 9 bases remained unmatched. The CDR3 loop is CASSPPSGRRTYEQYF. The CDR3 region has the DNA TGTGCCAGCAGCCCCCCTAGCGGGAGAAGGACCTACGAGCAGTACTTC.

This clonotype was seen repeatedly, ten times or more. This chain connects TRBV24-1 to TRBJ2-7; tentatively, D is TRBD2 (5 bases). CDR3 length equals 13 residues. Germline lookup yields CDR1 KGHDR and CDR2 SFDVKD. V lost 8 bases and J lost 0, with 10 bases in between. CDR3 DNA sequence: TGTGCCACCAAGGGAGATCGCTCCTACGAGCAGTACTTC. Translated, it gives CATKGDRSYEQYF.

About this clonotype: This clone may be a read error of a much larger clone one base away. The rearrangement uses TRBV5-4 and TRBJ2-3, with TRBD2 matching over 9 bases. The CDR3 is 16 residues long. Per germline, CDR1 SGHNT and CDR2 YYREEE (reference sequence). CDR3 nucleotide sequence: TGTGCCAGCAGCTTGGCTGCGGGAGGGAGCACAGATGCGCAGTATTTT. Translation: CASSLAAGGSTDAQYF.

This clonotype occurred many times. The V call is TRBV21-1, the J call TRBJ2-7; the tabulated D call, TRBD1, remains unverified against the DNA. TRBV21-1 is described as a pseudogene. This CDR3 spans 12 amino acids. The chain's CDR3 is CASREGSDEQYF. The CDR3 region has the DNA TGTGCCAGCCGGGAAGGGTCCGACGAGCAGTACTTC.

This clonotype was counted many times. The chain combines TRBV5-6 with TRBJ2-7; D not certain. CDR1 is SGHDT, CDR2 YYEEEE, per germline. Trimming took 4 bases from V and 13 from J, leaving 18 bases between them. The CDR3 runs to 12 residues. The CDR3 nucleotides are TGTGCCAGCAGCCGAAACGAGCGAGAGTCCTACTTC. Its translation is CASSRNERESYF.

This clonotype was seen many times. The J gene is TRBJ1-6, the V gene TRBV4-2; weak D call: TRBD1 (5 bases). Trimming stripped 4 bases from V and 4 bases from J, with 20 bases between. In germline, CDR1 is LGHNA, CDR2 YNFKEQ. This CDR3 spans 18 amino acids. The CDR3, as DNA: TGTGCCAGCAGCCCTGGAGGGCGGGGCCAAGGGTATAATTCACCCCTCCACTTT. Translating gives CASSPGGRGQGYNSPLHF.

The genes are TRBV29-1 and TRBJ2-7; D tentatively reads TRBD1 or TRBD2 (6 bases each). There are 13 residues in the CDR3. V dropped 4 bases and J dropped 1 base, with 11 bases sitting between them. In germline, CDR1 is SQVTM, CDR2 ANQGSEA. CDR3 in DNA: TGCAGCGTTGCGGCGGGGACATCCTACGAGCAGTACTTC. It specifies CSVAAGTSYEQYF.

Many counts were recorded for this clonotype. The J gene is TRBJ1-1, the V gene TRBV18; unclear D gene. The CDR3 contains 15 residues. CDR1 KGHSH and CDR2 LQKENI come from the germline V gene. V lost 3 bases and J 3 bases, leaving 14 bases between the germline ends. CDR3 DNA sequence: TGTGCCAGCTCACCGTGGATTCCAGAGTACACTGAAGCTTTCTTT. This translates into CASSPWIPEYTEAFF.

This clonotype was observed many times. The V call is TRBV7-2, the J call TRBJ2-1; 7 nucleotides align to TRBD2. The CDR3 contains 15 residues. Germline assignment: CDR1 SGHTA and CDR2 FQGNSA. Trimming took 2 bases from V and 4 from J; bases not matched to a gene: 5. CDR3 nucleotides: TGTGCCAGCAGCTTACCGGGAGGACCATACAATGAGCAGTTCTTC. Its protein is CASSLPGGPYNEQFF.

This clonotype was counted at least ten times. V usage is TRBV6-5 and J usage is TRBJ2-5; tentative D call: TRBD2 (6 bases). Germline CDR1 reads MNHEY; CDR2 reads SVGAGI. The CDR3 consists of 15 residues. V lost 2 bases, J lost 1 base, and 11 bases lay in between. This CDR3 is CASSYDWGGQETQYF. CDR3 coding DNA: TGTGCCAGCAGTTACGACTGGGGAGGCCAAGAGACCCAGTACTTC.

This clonotype was observed at least ten times. The genes are TRBV12-3 or TRBV12-4 and TRBJ2-7; 12 positions agree with TRBD2. The length of the CDR3 is 17 residues. V dropped 6 bases and J dropped 5; count of bases not matched to a gene: 14. For the CDR3, the DNA is TGTGCCAGCAGCGCCGGGACTAGCGGGCGCACGGTCCACGAGCAGTACTTC. It codes for CASSAGTSGRTVHEQYF.